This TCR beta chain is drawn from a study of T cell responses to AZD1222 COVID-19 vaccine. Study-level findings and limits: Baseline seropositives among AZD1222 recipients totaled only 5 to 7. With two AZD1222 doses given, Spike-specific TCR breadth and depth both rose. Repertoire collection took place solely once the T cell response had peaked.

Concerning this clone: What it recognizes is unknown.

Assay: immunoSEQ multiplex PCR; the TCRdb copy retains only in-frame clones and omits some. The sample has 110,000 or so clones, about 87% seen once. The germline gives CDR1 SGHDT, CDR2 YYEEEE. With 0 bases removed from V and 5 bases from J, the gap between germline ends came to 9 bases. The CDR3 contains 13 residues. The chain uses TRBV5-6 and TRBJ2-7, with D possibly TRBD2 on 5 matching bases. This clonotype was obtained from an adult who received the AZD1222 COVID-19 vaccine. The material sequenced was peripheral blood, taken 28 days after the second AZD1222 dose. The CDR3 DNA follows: TGTGCCAGCAGCTTGGTTTCCGGGGACGAGCAGTACTTC. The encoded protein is CASSLVSGDEQYF.